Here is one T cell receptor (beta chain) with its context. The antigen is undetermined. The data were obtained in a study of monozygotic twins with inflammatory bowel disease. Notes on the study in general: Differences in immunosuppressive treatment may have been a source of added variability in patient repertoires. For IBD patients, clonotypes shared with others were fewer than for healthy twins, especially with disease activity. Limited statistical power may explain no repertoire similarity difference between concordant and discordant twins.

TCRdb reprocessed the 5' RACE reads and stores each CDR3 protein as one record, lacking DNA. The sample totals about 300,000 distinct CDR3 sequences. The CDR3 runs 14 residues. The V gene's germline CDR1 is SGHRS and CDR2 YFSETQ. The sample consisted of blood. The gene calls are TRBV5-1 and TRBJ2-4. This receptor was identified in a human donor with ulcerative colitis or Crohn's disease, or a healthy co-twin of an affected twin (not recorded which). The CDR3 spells CASSLEGSKNIQYF.